Following are 19 T cell receptor beta chains from one sample sequenced in a study of cytomegalovirus exposure and HLA in healthy donors. The PCR ran on 60 Vbeta and 13 Jbeta primers. The method was immunoSEQ multiplex PCR; TCRdb's version includes in-frame clones alone and lacks a portion of them. The sample totals 130,000 to 150,000 clones. The specimen was PBMCs. These receptors all stem from a male donor in good health and CMV-seronegative.

The CDR3 region has the DNA TGTGCCAGCAGTGCAAACGGCGGGACCGGGGAGCTGTTTTTT. Its protein is CASSANGGTGELFF. The chain joins TRBV6-5 to TRBJ2-2; D might be TRBD2 (5 bases). The CDR3 runs to 14 residues. CDR1 is MNHEY, CDR2 SVGAGI, per germline. The V end lost 5 bases, the J end lost 5 bases, and 12 bases lay between the germline ends.

The chain employs TRBV19 and TRBJ2-2, with 7 bases aligning to TRBD2. Germline V gives CDR1 LNHDA, CDR2 SQIVND (reference sequence). V shed 9 bases and J 5 bases; nucleotides not matched to a gene: 6. CDR3 length equals 13 residues. The CDR3 loop is CASGGSPTGELFF. The CDR3 DNA sequence: TGTGCCAGCGGGGGGTCCCCTACCGGGGAGCTGTTTTTT.

V and J are TRBV18 and TRBJ1-3, with D tentatively TRBD1 (6 bases). The CDR3 extends over 17 amino acids. Trimming took off 4 bases at V and 0 bases at J, with 16 bases between the two ends. Germline V CDR1 and CDR2: KGHSH, LQKENI. This CDR3 reads CASSLEQGKGSGNTIYF. The CDR3 coding sequence is TGTGCCAGCTCACTCGAACAGGGCAAGGGCTCTGGAAACACCATATATTTT.

V and J are TRBV30 and TRBJ2-7; 9 bases align to TRBD1. V shed 1 base and J 7 bases; nucleotides not matched to a gene: 5. The CDR3 loop spans 13 amino acids. Germline assignment: CDR1 GTSNPN and CDR2 SVGIG (reference sequence). The CDR3 spells CAWSADRGQEQYF. The CDR3 nucleotides read TGTGCCTGGAGTGCGGACAGGGGCCAGGAGCAGTACTTC.

The V call is TRBV25-1, the J call TRBJ1-2; a possible D gene is TRBD1 (5 bases). The CDR3 consists of 17 residues. Trimming stripped 1 base from V and 8 bases from J, with 23 bases between. The germline gives CDR1 MGHDK, CDR2 SYGVNS. The CDR3 DNA reads as TGTGCCAGCAGTGAATTTTTCGCGTCCGAGGGGAGGTACGGCTACACCTTC. Protein: CASSEFFASEGRYGYTF.

The chain uses TRBV4-3 and TRBJ2-2; 8 bases map to TRBD2. The V and J ends lost 4 bases and 2 bases, in that order; junction bases with no gene match: 6. Germline V gene lookup returns CDR1 LGHNA and CDR2 YSLEER. The CDR3 is 16 residues long. CDR3 amino acids: CASSLGGGLNTGELFF. Here the CDR3 DNA reads TGCGCCAGCAGCCTCGGCGGGGGGCTTAACACCGGGGAGCTGTTTTTT.

This rearrangement joins TRBV7-8 to TRBJ1-1; TRBD1 matches at 8 bases. Trimming at V came to 5 bases and at J to 9 bases, leaving 14 bases not matched to a gene. CDR1 is SGHVS and CDR2 is FQNEAQ in the germline V gene. This CDR3 is built from 15 residues. The DNA for the CDR3 is TGTGCCAGCAGCATCACCCAGGGGGCCGGGGCTAAAGCTTTCTTT. Protein: CASSITQGAGAKAFF.

The J gene is TRBJ2-7, the V gene TRBV27, with TRBD1 identical over 9 bases. Germline V lookup: CDR1 MNHEY, CDR2 SMNVEV (reference sequence). V was pared by 3 bases and J by 2 bases, with 5 bases of the junction left unmatched. The CDR3 covers 15 residues. The CDR3 here is CASSLTGQGTYEQYF. As DNA, the CDR3 is TGTGCCAGCAGTTTGACCGGACAGGGGACCTACGAGCAGTACTTC.

The J gene is TRBJ2-1, the V gene TRBV5-8; a weak D match, TRBD2 (6 bases). There are 15 residues in the CDR3. Germline V gene sequence: CDR1 SGHTS, CDR2 YDEGEE. The ends were cut back, 0 bases at V and 7 bases at J, with 14 bases in the middle. The CDR3 region has the DNA TGTGCCAGCAGCTTGGAGGTGGGAGCGGGTAATGAGCAGTTCTTC. It translates to CASSLEVGAGNEQFF. Together with reference TRBV5-8 and TRBJ2-1, the CDR3 gives the full variable domain: EAGVTQSPTHLIKTRGQQATLRCSPISGHTSVYWYQQALGLGLQFLLWYDEGEERNRGNFPPRFSGRQFPNYSSELNVNALELEDSALYLCASSLEVGAGNEQFFGPGTRLTVL.

The chain uses TRBV9 and TRBJ1-1; tentative D call: TRBD1 (5 bases). Germline loops: CDR1 SGDLS, CDR2 YYNGEE. Between the trimmed V and J ends, which lost 0 bases and 1 base, there was a span of 7 bases. The CDR3 runs to 14 residues. CDR3 amino acids: CASSVGGANTEAFF. The CDR3 DNA reads as TGTGCCAGCAGCGTAGGGGGCGCGAACACTGAAGCTTTCTTT.

The V and J genes are TRBV27 and TRBJ2-7; 9 nucleotides agree with TRBD2. Germline CDR1 and CDR2: MNHEY and SMNVEV (reference sequence). The trim removed 6 bases at V and 6 bases at J, leaving 6 bases unmatched. The CDR3 runs 13 residues. CDR3 loop: CASSLAGRSEQYF. In nucleotides, the CDR3 is TGTGCCAGCAGCCTAGCGGGGAGGTCCGAGCAGTACTTC.

The CDR3: CASSLDTGPDQPQHF. The CDR3, as DNA: TGCGCCAGCAGCTTGGATACAGGTCCCGATCAGCCCCAGCATTTT. This chain connects TRBV5-1 to TRBJ1-5, with D possibly matching TRBD1 (5 bases). This CDR3 contains 15 residues. V lost 0 bases and J lost 5, with 12 bases in between. Germline V gives CDR1 SGHRS, CDR2 YFSETQ.

The chain joins TRBV11-2 to TRBJ2-7, with TRBD1 matching 8 bases. Germline CDR1 SGHAT, CDR2 FQNNGV. This CDR3 has 15 residues. Trimming at V came to 0 bases and at J to 2 bases, leaving 3 bases not matched to a gene. The CDR3 is CASSLERQGPYEQYF. CDR3 bases: TGTGCCAGCAGCTTAGAAAGACAGGGGCCCTACGAGCAGTACTTC.

V and J are TRBV9 and TRBJ2-5; a weak D match, TRBD1 (6 bases). The J call could be wrong; TRBJ2-7 is a better fit for the DNA end. CDR3 length: 17 amino acids. CDR1 is SGDLS and CDR2 is YYNGEE in the germline V gene. CDR3 coding DNA: TGTGCCAGCAGCGTAGCGACGGACAGCTTGGGAAACTACGAGCAGTACTTC. It specifies CASSVATDSLGNYEQYF.

This chain joins TRBV5-1 and TRBJ2-1, with 12 nucleotides matching TRBD2. The CDR3 sequence is 15 residues long. In germline, CDR1 is SGHRS, CDR2 YFSETQ. Unmatched junction bases numbered 14, after V lost 4 bases and J lost 15 bases. CDR3 DNA: TGCGCCAGCAGCCCGGGACTAGCGGGCCGTGTAGTAGTGTTCTTC. Amino acids: CASSPGLAGRVVVFF.

The chain is built from TRBV7-2 and TRBJ1-1; TRBD1 matches 7 bases. Germline loops: CDR1 SGHTA, CDR2 FQGNSA. The CDR3 has 15 amino acids. Germline trimming cut 5 bases from V and 2 bases from J; bases unmatched to any gene: 8. CDR3 DNA: TGTGCCAGCAGCAAACAGGGGCCAATCAACACTGAAGCTTTCTTT. Encoded protein: CASSKQGPINTEAFF.

This rearrangement joins TRBV5-6 to TRBJ2-1; 9 nucleotides match TRBD1. The CDR3 contains 16 residues. Germline V gene data show CDR1 as SGHDT and CDR2 as YYEEEE. Trimming removed 0 bases from V and 2 bases from J; junction bases left unmatched: 3. In nucleotides, the CDR3 is TGTGCCAGCAGCTTGGAGGGACAGGGACCCTACAATGAGCAGTTCTTC. Protein: CASSLEGQGPYNEQFF.

The chain employs TRBV7-3 and TRBJ2-1; maybe TRBD1 (5 bases). V was clipped by 4 bases and J by 0 bases, with 10 bases between them. Germline lookup yields CDR1 SGHTA and CDR2 FQGTGA. This CDR3 comprises 15 residues. This chain's CDR3 is CASSWGQGSYNEQFF. CDR3 sequence (DNA): TGTGCCAGCAGCTGGGGCCAGGGCTCCTACAATGAGCAGTTCTTC.

V and J are TRBV13 and TRBJ2-1; 7 bases line up with TRBD2. This CDR3 comprises 15 residues. Germline V gene data show CDR1 as PRHDT and CDR2 as FYEKMQ (reference sequence). Losses at the gene ends were 2 bases for V and 9 bases for J; bases not matched to a gene: 10. The CDR3 nucleotides read TGTGCCAGCAGCTTAAACGGGAGGAAGGTCAGTGAGCAGTTCTTC. Residues: CASSLNGRKVSEQFF.